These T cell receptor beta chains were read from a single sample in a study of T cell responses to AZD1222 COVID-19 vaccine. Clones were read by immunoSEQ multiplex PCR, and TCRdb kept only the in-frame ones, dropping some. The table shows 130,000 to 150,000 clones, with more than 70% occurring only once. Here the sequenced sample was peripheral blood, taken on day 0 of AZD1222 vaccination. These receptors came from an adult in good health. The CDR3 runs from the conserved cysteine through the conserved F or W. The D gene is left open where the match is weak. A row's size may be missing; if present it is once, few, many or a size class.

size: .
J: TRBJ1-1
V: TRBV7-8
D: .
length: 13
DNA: TGTGCCAGCAGCTCGGATGAGAACACTGAAGCTTTCTTT
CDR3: CASSSDENTEAFF

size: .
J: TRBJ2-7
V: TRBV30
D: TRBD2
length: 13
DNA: TGTGCCTGGCCGGGACTAGCGGGCTACGAGCAGTACTTC
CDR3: CAWPGLAGYEQYF

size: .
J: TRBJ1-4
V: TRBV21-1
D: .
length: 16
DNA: TGTGCCAGCAGCAATGGGCTGGGGGGAGATAATGAAAAACTGTTTTTT
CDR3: CASSNGLGGDNEKLFF

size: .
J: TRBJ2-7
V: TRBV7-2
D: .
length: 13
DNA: TGTGCCAGCAGCCTCGGGGTTTCCTACGAGCAGTACTTC
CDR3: CASSLGVSYEQYF

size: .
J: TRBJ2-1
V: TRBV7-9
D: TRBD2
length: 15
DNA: TGTGCCAGCAGCTTCGGGACTAGCGGGAGCAATGAGCAGTTCTTC
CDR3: CASSFGTSGSNEQFF

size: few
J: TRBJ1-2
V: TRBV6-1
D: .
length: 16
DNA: TGTGCCAGCAGTGAATCGTCGGAAGGGGGAGGCTATGGCTACACCTTC
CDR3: CASSESSEGGGYGYTF

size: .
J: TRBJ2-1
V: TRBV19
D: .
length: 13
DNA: TGTGCCAGTAGTGCACAGGGTGGGAATGAGCAGTTCTTC
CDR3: CASSAQGGNEQFF

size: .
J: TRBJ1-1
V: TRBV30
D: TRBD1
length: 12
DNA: TGTGCCTGGGAACAGGGGGGGTCTGAAGCTTTCTTT
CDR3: CAWEQGGSEAFF

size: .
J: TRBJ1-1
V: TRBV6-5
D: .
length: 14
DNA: TGTGCCAGCAGTTACAGGGTTAGGGACACTGAAGCTTTCTTT
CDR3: CASSYRVRDTEAFF

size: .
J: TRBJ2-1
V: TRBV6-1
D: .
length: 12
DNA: TGTGCCAGCAGTGACCCCGGCAATGAGCAGTTCTTC
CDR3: CASSDPGNEQFF

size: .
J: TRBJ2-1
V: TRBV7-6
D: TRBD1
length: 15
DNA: TGTGCCAGCAGTAGCCAGGGGGCGCCGATCAATGAGCAGTTCTTC
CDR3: CASSSQGAPINEQFF

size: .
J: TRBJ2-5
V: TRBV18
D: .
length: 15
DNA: TGTGCCAGCTCACCACGCCCGGGCCCCCAAGAGACCCAGTACTTC
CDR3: CASSPRPGPQETQYF

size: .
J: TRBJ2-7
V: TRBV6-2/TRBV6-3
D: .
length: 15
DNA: TGTGCCAGCAGTTACTCGACCCTCCGGACCTACGAGCAGTACTTC
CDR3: CASSYSTLRTYEQYF

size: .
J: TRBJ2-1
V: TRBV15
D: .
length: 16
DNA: TGTGCCACCCGTACCGATAGGAGTAGGGCCTACAATGAGCAGTTCTTC
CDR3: CATRTDRSRAYNEQFF

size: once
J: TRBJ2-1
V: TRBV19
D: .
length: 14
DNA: TGTGCCAGTAGTATAAGACAGGGGAGGGATGAGCAGTTCTTC
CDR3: CASSIRQGRDEQFF

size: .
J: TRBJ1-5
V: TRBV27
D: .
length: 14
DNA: TGTGCCAGCAGTTTCGCAGGGGAGGATCAGCCCCAGCATTTT
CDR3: CASSFAGEDQPQHF

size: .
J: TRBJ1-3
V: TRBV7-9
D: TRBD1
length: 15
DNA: TGTGCCAGTCCGAACGCGGGACAGGGATTCGACACCATATATTTT
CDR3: CASPNAGQGFDTIYF

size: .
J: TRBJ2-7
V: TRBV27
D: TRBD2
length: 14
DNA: TGTGCCAGCAGCCCGGGACTATTTTCCTACGAGCAGTACTTC
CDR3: CASSPGLFSYEQYF

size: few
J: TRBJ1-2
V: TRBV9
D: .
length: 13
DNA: TGTGCCAGCACCCCTTCGAGTAGCTATGGCTACACCTTC
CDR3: CASTPSSSYGYTF

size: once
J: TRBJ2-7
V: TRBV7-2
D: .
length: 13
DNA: TGTGCCAGCAGCTTCGCGGCCATCTACGAGCAGTACTTC
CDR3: CASSFAAIYEQYF

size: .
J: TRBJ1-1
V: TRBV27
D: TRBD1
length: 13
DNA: TGTGCCAGCAGTTTAATGGGACAGGGTGAAGCTTTCTTT
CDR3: CASSLMGQGEAFF

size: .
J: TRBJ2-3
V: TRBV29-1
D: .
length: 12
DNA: TGCAGCGTTGTCCAGGGGTCAGATACGCAGTATTTT
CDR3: CSVVQGSDTQYF

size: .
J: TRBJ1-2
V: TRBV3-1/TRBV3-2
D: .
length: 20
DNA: TGTGCCAGCAGCCAGCTTAATCGCCGGGCCAATGGATGGGGATACTATGGCTACACCTTC
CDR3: CASSQLNRRANGWGYYGYTF

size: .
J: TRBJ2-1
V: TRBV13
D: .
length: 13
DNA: TGTGCCAGCAGCTTAGGACTCGCTAATGAGCAGTTCTTC
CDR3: CASSLGLANEQFF

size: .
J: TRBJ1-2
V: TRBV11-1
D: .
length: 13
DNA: TGTGCCAGCAGCTCTCCCAAGGGGGGTGGCTACACCTTC
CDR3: CASSSPKGGGYTF

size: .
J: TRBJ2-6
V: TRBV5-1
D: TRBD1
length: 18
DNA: TGCGCCAGCAGCTTGGATGGGACAGGGGCGGCCGGGGCCAACGTCCTGACTTTC
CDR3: CASSLDGTGAAGANVLTF

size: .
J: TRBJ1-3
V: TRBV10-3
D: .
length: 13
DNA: TGTGCCATCAGTCACCCCGAGAGTAGGACCATATATTTT
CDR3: CAISHPESRTIYF

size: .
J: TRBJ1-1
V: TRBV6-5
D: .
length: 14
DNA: TGTGCCAGCAGGCTCAGGGAAGGCTACACTGAAGCTTTCTTT
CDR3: CASRLREGYTEAFF

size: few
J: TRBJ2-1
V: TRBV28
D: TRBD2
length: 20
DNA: TGTGCCAGCAGGCAACAGGGGGCGCGACTAGCGGGAGGCGCAATCAATGAGCAGTTCTTC
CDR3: CASRQQGARLAGGAINEQFF

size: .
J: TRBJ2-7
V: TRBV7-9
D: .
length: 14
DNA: TGTGCCAGCAGCTTAGCGGGAACAGGGAACGAGCAGTACTTC
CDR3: CASSLAGTGNEQYF

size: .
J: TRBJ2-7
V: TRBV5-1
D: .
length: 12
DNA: TGCGCCAGCAGTCTGGACGGATACGAGCAGTACTTC
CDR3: CASSLDGYEQYF

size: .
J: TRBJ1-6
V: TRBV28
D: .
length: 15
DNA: TGTGCCAGCAGTTTGTCAGGGAACTATAATTCACCCCTCCACTTT
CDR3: CASSLSGNYNSPLHF

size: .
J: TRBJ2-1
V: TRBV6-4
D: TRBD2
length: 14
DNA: TGTGCCAGCAGTGTCCTAGCGGGAGTGAATGAGCAGTTCTTC
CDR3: CASSVLAGVNEQFF

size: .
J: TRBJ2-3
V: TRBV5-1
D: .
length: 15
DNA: TGCGCCAGCAGCTTGGGGGCTGTTGGCACAGATACGCAGTATTTT
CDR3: CASSLGAVGTDTQYF

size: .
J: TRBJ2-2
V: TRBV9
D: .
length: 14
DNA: TGTGCCAGCAGCGTAGACGTGGGCGGCGGGGAGCTGTTTTTT
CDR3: CASSVDVGGGELFF

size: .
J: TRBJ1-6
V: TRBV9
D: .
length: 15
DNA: TGTGCCAGCAGCGTAGAGCCAGACCCCCTTAAAAGGGTTCACTTT
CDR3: CASSVEPDPLKRVHF

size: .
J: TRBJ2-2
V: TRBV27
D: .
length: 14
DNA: TGTGCCAGCAGTTTACCGACAGTTACCGGGGAGCTGTTTTTT
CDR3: CASSLPTVTGELFF

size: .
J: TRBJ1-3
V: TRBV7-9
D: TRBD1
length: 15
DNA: TGTGCCAGCAGCCCGGTTGGGACAGGGGGAAACACCATATATTTT
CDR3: CASSPVGTGGNTIYF

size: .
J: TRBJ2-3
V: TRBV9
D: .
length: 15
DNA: TGTGCCAGCAGCAGCTTGTCCCTAGAATCAGATACGCAGTATTTT
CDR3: CASSSLSLESDTQYF

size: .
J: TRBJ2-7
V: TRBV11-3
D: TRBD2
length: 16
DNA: TGTGCCAGCAGCTTAGGCCTAGCGGGAGGAAACGGCGAGCAGTACTTC
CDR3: CASSLGLAGGNGEQYF

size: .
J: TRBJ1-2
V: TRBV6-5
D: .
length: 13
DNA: TGTGCCAGCAGTTACTCTACATTAGACGGCTACACCTTC
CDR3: CASSYSTLDGYTF

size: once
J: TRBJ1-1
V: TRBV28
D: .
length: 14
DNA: TGTGCCAGCAGACCGGGACGTCGGGACACTGAAGCTTTCTTT
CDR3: CASRPGRRDTEAFF

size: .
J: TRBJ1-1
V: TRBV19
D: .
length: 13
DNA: TGTGCCAGTAGTATAGTCAGATACACTGAAGCTTTCTTT
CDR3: CASSIVRYTEAFF